This is a list of T cell receptor beta chains from one sample in a study of blood T cell repertoires in COVID-19. Only in-frame clones appear in the TCRdb table, and some are missing; sequencing was by immunoSEQ multiplex PCR. This sample has about 330,000 clones, with over 80% found just once. Sequencing was carried out using PBMCs or T cells enriched from blood (not recorded which). The receptor set was obtained from a man aged 30 to 45 who had recovered from COVID-19. The conserved cysteine and the conserved F or W are not part of the CDR3 here. Clone size is shown for a subset of rows, as once, few, many or a class of expanded clone.

v_gene,abundance,j_gene,CDR3aa
TRBV6-6,NA,TRBJ2-7,ASSYFAGGPVEQY
TRBV5-1,NA,TRBJ2-7,ASSLEGRGGAYEQY
TRBV7-8,NA,TRBJ1-1,ASSLGRWNTEAF
TRBV5-1,NA,TRBJ1-3,ASSDLGGTGNTIY
TRBV5-1,once,TRBJ2-7,ASSSGTGMYEQY
TRBV5-1,NA,TRBJ2-5,ASHTGTSGGWETQY
TRBV28,NA,TRBJ1-4,ASSSGQFNEKLF
TRBV19,NA,TRBJ1-2,ASSIPGNLGGYT
TRBV6-6,NA,TRBJ2-1,ASRAAGGEQF
TRBV27,once,TRBJ1-5,ASSLFQDQGAAQPQH
TRBV18,NA,TRBJ2-2,ASSPPQNHAGELF
TRBV7-3,NA,TRBJ2-5,ASSLRLGETQY
TRBV9,once,TRBJ1-2,ASGLGVNYGYT
TRBV7-2,NA,TRBJ1-2,ASSLDRGAYGYT
TRBV28,NA,TRBJ1-4,ASSQAGTSNEKLF
TRBV29-1,NA,TRBJ2-7,SVAGSSYEQY
TRBV15,once,TRBJ2-6,ATSRGGQGRSGANVLT
TRBV3-1/TRBV3-2,NA,TRBJ2-5,ASSQGLAGIGTQY
TRBV10-3,once,TRBJ2-7,AISRGTYEQY
TRBV11-2,NA,TRBJ1-5,ASSFGTANQPQH
TRBV24-1,NA,TRBJ1-2,ATSETTGGYGYT
TRBV7-8,once,TRBJ2-5,ASSLARRGLTETQY
TRBV7-2,NA,TRBJ1-2,ASSLSGTGYGYT
TRBV5-4,NA,TRBJ2-1,ASSLLVAGGRTYNEQF
TRBV5-1,NA,TRBJ2-5,ASSLRQGGQETQY
TRBV5-6,NA,TRBJ1-5,ASSLGTYSNQPQH
TRBV11-3,NA,TRBJ2-7,ASSLVPGYEQY
TRBV4-1,few,TRBJ1-4,ASSQDRGQGYEKLF
TRBV30,once,TRBJ1-1,AWSVLANTEAF
TRBV5-1,NA,TRBJ2-6,ARSWRGLAGGLGANVLT
TRBV6-1,NA,TRBJ1-2,ASSEGMKGRYGYT
TRBV7-9,NA,TRBJ1-4,ASSSPGQVNEKLF
TRBV2,NA,TRBJ2-1,PRSDGGGSSYNEQF
TRBV28,NA,TRBJ1-5,ASSLKLNQPQH
TRBV7-2,NA,TRBJ1-4,ASSARGSNEKLF
TRBV4-1,NA,TRBJ2-7,ASSQAAGYEQY
TRBV19,once,TRBJ2-7,ASTTTGGADEQY
TRBV7-7,NA,TRBJ2-5,ASSLSGTGILAGVETQY
TRBV5-1,once,TRBJ1-1,ASSTRQGPEAF
TRBV2,NA,TRBJ2-7,ASSEGLAAYEQY
TRBV5-1,NA,TRBJ1-2,ASRDRVDGYT
TRBV27,NA,TRBJ2-4,ASSAAGTGGISERNIQY
TRBV13,NA,TRBJ2-1,ASSLDTSGLRSYNEQF
TRBV3-1/TRBV3-2,NA,TRBJ2-7,ASSQDLPSGGALSYEQY
TRBV27,once,TRBJ1-5,ASSFTGGNQPQH
TRBV6-2/TRBV6-3,NA,TRBJ2-4,ASSYYRQGVSKFLAKNIQY
TRBV6-5,NA,TRBJ1-2,ASSYSAGAGYT
TRBV5-4,NA,TRBJ2-3,ASSLLAGGRGTDTQY